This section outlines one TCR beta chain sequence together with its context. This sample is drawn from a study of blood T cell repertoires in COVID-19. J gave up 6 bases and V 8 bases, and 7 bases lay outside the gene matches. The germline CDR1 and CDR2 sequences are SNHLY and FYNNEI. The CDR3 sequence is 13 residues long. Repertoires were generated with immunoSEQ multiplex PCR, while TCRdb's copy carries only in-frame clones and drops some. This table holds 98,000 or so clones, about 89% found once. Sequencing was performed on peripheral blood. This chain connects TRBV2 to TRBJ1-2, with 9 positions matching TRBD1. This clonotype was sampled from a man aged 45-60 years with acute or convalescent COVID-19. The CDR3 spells CASRGQGMNGYTF. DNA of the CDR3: TGTGCCAGCCGCGGACAGGGGATGAATGGCTACACCTTC.